This T cell receptor beta chain appears in the sequencing data of a study of blood T cell repertoires in COVID-19. Background on the study: Nucleic acid was either cDNA or gDNA, and it came from T cells, B-cell-depleted T cells, or PBMCs.

In regard to this clone: Other DNA sequences within the sample encode an identical CDR3.

In the original analysis: Amplification from reference gene primers served as the basis for estimated nucleated cell counts. Some clones are missing from TCRdb's copy, which holds only in-frame ones; the method was immunoSEQ multiplex PCR. From that table come the V and J calls and clone size; the DNA was used to work out D and trimming. Of approximately 450,000 clones listed, around 91% are singletons. Assignments of participants to cohorts depended upon their own reported clinical history. Recovered status in Cohort 3 required two negative PCRs, clearance, or symptom resolution. V gave up 2 bases and J gave up 1 base; unmatched junction bases: 2. The length of the CDR3 is 15 residues. Germline values: CDR1 SGDLS, CDR2 YYNGEE.

This clonotype was obtained from a man aged 25-45 years who had recovered from COVID-19. J is TRBJ2-1 and V is TRBV9; 8 bases match TRBD2. The material sequenced was PBMCs or T cells enriched from blood (not recorded which). The CDR3 nucleotides are TGTGCCAGCAGCGTTACTAGCGGATCCTACAATGAGCAGTTCTTC. This encodes CASSVTSGSYNEQFF.